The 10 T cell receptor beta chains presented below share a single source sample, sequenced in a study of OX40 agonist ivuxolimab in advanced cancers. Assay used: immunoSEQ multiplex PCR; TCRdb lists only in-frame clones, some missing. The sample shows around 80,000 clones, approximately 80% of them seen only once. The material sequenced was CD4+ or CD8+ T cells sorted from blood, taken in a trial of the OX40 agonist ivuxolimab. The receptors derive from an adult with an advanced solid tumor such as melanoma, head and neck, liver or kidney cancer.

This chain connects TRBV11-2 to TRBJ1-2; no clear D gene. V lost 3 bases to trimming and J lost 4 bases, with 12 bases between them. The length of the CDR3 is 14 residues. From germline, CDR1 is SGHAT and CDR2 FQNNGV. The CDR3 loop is CASSFAGKGYGYTF. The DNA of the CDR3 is TGTGCCAGCAGCTTTGCAGGAAAAGGCTATGGCTACACCTTC.

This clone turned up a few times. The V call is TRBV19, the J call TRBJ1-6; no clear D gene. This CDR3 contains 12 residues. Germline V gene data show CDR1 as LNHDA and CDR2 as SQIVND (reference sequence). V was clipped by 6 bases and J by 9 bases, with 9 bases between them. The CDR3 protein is CASSPISSPLHF. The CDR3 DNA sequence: TGTGCCAGTAGCCCAATCAGTTCACCCCTCCACTTT.

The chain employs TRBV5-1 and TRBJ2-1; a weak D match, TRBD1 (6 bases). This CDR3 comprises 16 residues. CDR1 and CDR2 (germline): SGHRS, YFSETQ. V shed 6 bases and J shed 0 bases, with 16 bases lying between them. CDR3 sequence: CASKFRGWGSYNEQFF. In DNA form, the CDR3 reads TGCGCCAGCAAATTCAGGGGTTGGGGCTCCTACAATGAGCAGTTCTTC. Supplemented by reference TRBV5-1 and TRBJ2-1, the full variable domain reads KAGVTQTPRYLIKTRGQQVTLSCSPISGHRSVSWYQQTPGQGLQFLFEYFSETQRNKGNFPGRFSGRQFSNSRSEMNVSTLELGDSALYLCASKFRGWGSYNEQFFGPGTRLTVL.

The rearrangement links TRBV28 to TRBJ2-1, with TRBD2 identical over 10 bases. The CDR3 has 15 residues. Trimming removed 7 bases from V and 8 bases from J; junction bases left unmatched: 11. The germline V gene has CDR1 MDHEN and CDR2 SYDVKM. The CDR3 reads CASNSEREGRDEQFF. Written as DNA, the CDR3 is TGTGCCAGCAATTCGGAGCGGGAGGGCCGCGATGAGCAGTTCTTC.

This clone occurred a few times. The CDR3, as DNA: TGTGCCTGGAGTATCGGTAGTGGTGGGAGACTATTTTACGAGCAGTACTTC. Amino acid sequence: CAWSIGSGGRLFYEQYF. The chain links TRBV30 to TRBJ2-7, with a possible D match to TRBD2 (5 bases). Trimming left V 2 bases short and J 4 bases short, with 24 bases between. Germline V lookup: CDR1 GTSNPN, CDR2 SVGIG (reference sequence). The CDR3 runs 17 residues. The entire variable domain, with the rest obtained from reference TRBV30 and TRBJ2-7, is as follows: SQTIHQWPATLVQPVGSPLSLECTVEGTSNPNLYWYRQAAGRGLQLLFYSVGIGQISSEVPQNLSASRPQDRQFILSSKKLLLSDSGFYLCAWSIGSGGRLFYEQYFGPGTRLTVT.

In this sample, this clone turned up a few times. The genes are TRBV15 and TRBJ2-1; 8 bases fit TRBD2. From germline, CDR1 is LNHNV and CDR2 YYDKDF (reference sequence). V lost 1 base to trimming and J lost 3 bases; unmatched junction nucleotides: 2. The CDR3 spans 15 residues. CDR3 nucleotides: TGTGCCACCAGCAGAGCCAGCGGGGGCTACAATGAGCAGTTCTTC. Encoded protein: CATSRASGGYNEQFF.

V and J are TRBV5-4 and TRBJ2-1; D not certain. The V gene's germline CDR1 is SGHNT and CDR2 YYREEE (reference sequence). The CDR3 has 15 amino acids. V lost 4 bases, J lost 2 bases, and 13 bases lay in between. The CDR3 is CASSTSVSTYNEQFF. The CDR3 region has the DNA TGTGCCAGCAGCACGTCGGTGTCGACCTACAATGAGCAGTTCTTC.

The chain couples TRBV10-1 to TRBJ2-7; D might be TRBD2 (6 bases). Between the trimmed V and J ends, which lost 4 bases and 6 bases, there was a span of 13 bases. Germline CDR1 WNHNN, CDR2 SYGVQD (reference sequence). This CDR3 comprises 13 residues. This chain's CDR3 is CASSGPGDPEQYF. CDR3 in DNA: TGCGCCAGCAGTGGGCCGGGGGACCCCGAGCAGTACTTC.

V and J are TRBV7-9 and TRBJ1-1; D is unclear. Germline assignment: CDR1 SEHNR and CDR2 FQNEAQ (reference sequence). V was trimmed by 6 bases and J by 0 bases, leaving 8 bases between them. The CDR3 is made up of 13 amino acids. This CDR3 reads CASSKELNTEAFF. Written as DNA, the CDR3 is TGTGCCAGCAGTAAGGAATTGAACACTGAAGCTTTCTTT.

CDR3 loop: CASSSERRGEKLFF. The CDR3 coding sequence is TGTGCCAGCAGTTCGGAACGAAGGGGTGAAAAACTGTTTTTT. This chain connects TRBV27 to TRBJ1-4; possible D gene TRBD1, 5 bases. Germline-derived CDR1 and CDR2 are MNHEY and SMNVEV (reference sequence). This CDR3 is built from 14 residues. V lost 4 bases and J 7 bases, leaving 13 bases between the germline ends.